This TCR beta chain was recovered during a study of T cells expressing NK-cell markers. Study at large: There were seven HCMV-seropositive donors and one seronegative donor among the eight sequenced.

TCRdb reprocessed the 5' RACE reads and keeps a single row for each CDR3 protein, giving no DNA. The table lists around 550,000 distinct CDR3 sequences. Of note for this clonotype: Antigen: not known.

Whole-study findings and limits: Dominant NKG2C+ clonotypes in roughly six donors made up about 1.0-7.0% of CD8+ T cells. The CD3+CD56-NKG2C+ fraction of four donors was likewise dominated by these clonotypes.

Germline CDR1 SNHLY, CDR2 FYNNEI. This CDR3 has 15 amino acids. Material: blood T cells: a sorted CD56 or NKG2C T cell subset, CD4+ or CD8+ T cells, or bulk PBMC T cells (not recorded which). The sequence was obtained from a man aged 18 to 35 in good health. The chain couples TRBV2 to TRBJ1-5. CDR3 residues: CASSEDAFGNQPQHF.